This entry features one T cell receptor beta chain sequence. Antigen specificity is unknown. These data are taken from a study of T cells expressing NK-cell markers. About the research overall: Sorted T-cell subsets CD3+CD56+NKG2C+, CD3+CD56+NKG2C- and CD3+CD56-NKG2C+ were TCR beta-sequenced.

This CDR3 region has 12 residues. From germline, CDR1 is SQVTM and CDR2 ANQGSEA. Reanalyzing the 5' RACE reads, TCRdb keeps one entry per CDR3 protein, without DNA. Its listing shows a few hundred thousand distinct CDR3 sequences. Study-wide results and caveats: HCMV specificity of the expanded NKG2C+ T cell clones was not established. In a group of several donors, dominant NKG2C+ clonotypes represented about 1.0-7.5% of CD8+ T cells. There were a handful of donors in whom these clonotypes also led the CD3+CD56-NKG2C+ fraction.

This TCR derives from a man younger than 35 in good health. The chain carries TRBV29-1 and TRBJ2-2; the TCRdb call, TRBD2, lacks DNA for checking. The sequencing sample was made of blood T cells: a sorted CD56 or NKG2C T cell subset, CD4+ or CD8+ T cells, or bulk PBMC T cells (not recorded which). CDR3 sequence reads: CSANHLAGELFF.